These 26 T cell receptor beta chains originate from one sample sequenced in a study of T cell changes during pregnancy in multiple sclerosis. Sequencing was performed with immunoSEQ multiplex PCR; in TCRdb, only in-frame clones are kept and a portion is missing. Among nearly 110,000 clones listed, less than 95% were seen once. The sample here was peripheral blood, taken before pregnancy. The receptors shown here come from a female donor with multiple sclerosis, enrolled in a pregnancy study.

V gene TRBV10-3 combines with J gene TRBJ1-4; a weak D match, TRBD1 (6 bases). Trimming took 0 bases from V and 7 from J, leaving 15 bases between them. Germline-derived CDR1 and CDR2 are ENHRY and SYGVKD. The CDR3 is 16 residues long. The CDR3 coding sequence is TGTGCCATCAGTGAGTCCTTACAGGGCTCGAGTGAAAAACTGTTTTTT. It codes for CAISESLQGSSEKLFF.

The CDR3 protein is CASSLHSGGGETQYF. CDR3 nucleotide sequence: TGTGCCAGCTCACTACATAGCGGGGGCGGAGAGACCCAGTACTTC. The chain combines TRBV18 with TRBJ2-5; 9 nucleotides match TRBD2. The CDR3 consists of 15 residues. With 4 bases clipped from V and 4 bases from J, the junction kept 7 bases outside the gene matches. The V gene's germline CDR1 is KGHSH and CDR2 LQKENI.

The V and J genes are TRBV10-1 and TRBJ2-5, with 10 nucleotides matching TRBD2. Trimming cost V 3 bases and J 4 bases; bases outside gene matches: 5. CDR3 length: 15 amino acids. Germline CDR1 reads WNHNN; CDR2 reads SYGVQD (reference sequence). The CDR3 DNA sequence: TGCGCCAGCAGTGAACGGCTAGCGGGAGCAGAGACCCAGTACTTC. Translated: CASSERLAGAETQYF.

The rearrangement uses TRBV28 and TRBJ2-7; possible D gene TRBD2, 5 bases. CDR3 size: 14 residues. Trimming took 8 bases from V and 4 from J, leaving 18 bases between them. Per germline, CDR1 MDHEN and CDR2 SYDVKM. The CDR3 here is CASAGDGNLYEQYF. CDR3 nucleotide sequence: TGTGCCAGCGCCGGGGATGGGAATCTATACGAGCAGTACTTC. Full variable domain (rest looked up from reference TRBV28 and TRBJ2-7): DVKVTQSSRYLVKRTGEKVFLECVQDMDHENMFWYRQDPGLGLRLIYFSYDVKMKEKGDIPEGYSVSREKKERFSLILESASTNQTSMYLCASAGDGNLYEQYFGPGTRLTVT.

V is TRBV11-1 and J is TRBJ2-7; tentative D call: TRBD2 (5 bases). The V and J ends lost 1 base and 0 bases respectively, with 13 bases between them. CDR3 length equals 16 residues. The V gene's germline CDR1 is SGHAT and CDR2 FQDESV (reference sequence). Here the CDR3 reads CASSLGKRKSSYEQYF. CDR3 sequence (DNA): TGTGCCAGCAGCTTAGGGAAGCGGAAGAGCTCCTACGAGCAGTACTTC.

The chain uses TRBV13 and TRBJ2-5; 15 bases match TRBD2. The CDR3 runs to 16 residues. Germline V gene sequence: CDR1 PRHDT, CDR2 FYEKMQ (reference sequence). V was clipped by 2 bases and J by 4 bases; unmatched bases: 2. The CDR3 coding sequence is TGTGCCAGCAGCTTACGGGGACTAGCGGGAGGAGAGACCCAGTACTTC. Translation gives CASSLRGLAGGETQYF.

The chain carries TRBV18 and TRBJ1-5, with TRBD1 as a possible D gene (5 bases). The CDR3 spans 15 residues. The germline V and J ends were trimmed by 3 bases and 2 bases, with 11 bases remaining between them. The V gene's germline CDR1 is KGHSH and CDR2 LQKENI. The CDR3 bases are TGTGCCAGCTCACCCGGGGGATTTCGCAATCAGCCCCAGCATTTT. It codes for CASSPGGFRNQPQHF.

The J gene is TRBJ2-1, the V gene TRBV6-6; perhaps TRBD2 as D (6 bases). The CDR3 covers 14 residues. Looked up from germline, CDR1 is MNHNY and CDR2 is SVGAGI (reference sequence). V dropped 2 bases and J dropped 9 bases, with 14 bases sitting between them. The CDR3 DNA is TGTGCCAGCAGTTACCGGGGGAGAGGTGGTGAGCAGTTCTTC. Translation: CASSYRGRGGEQFF.

Only one count was recorded for this clone. The CDR3 nucleotides are TGTGCCAGCAGTGAACATCAGGGTTCCAATGAGCAGTTCTTC. Amino acids: CASSEHQGSNEQFF. The chain is built from TRBV2 and TRBJ2-1; possible D gene TRBD1, 5 bases. Germline assignment: CDR1 SNHLY and CDR2 FYNNEI. Trimming removed 2 bases at V and 6 bases at J, with 11 bases between. The CDR3 runs to 14 residues.

This sequence joins TRBV15 and TRBJ2-5, with 8 bases lining up with TRBD2. The CDR3 totals 18 residues. The germline CDR1 and CDR2 sequences are LNHNV and YYDKDF (reference sequence). The trim removed 0 bases at V and 2 bases at J, leaving 11 bases unmatched. The CDR3 reads CATSRDERGGRRQETQYF. The CDR3 DNA reads TGTGCCACCAGCAGAGACGAACGGGGGGGCCGTCGGCAAGAGACCCAGTACTTC.

The CDR3 bases are TGCGCCAGCAGCCAGGGGCTTGCAACTAATGAAAAACTGTTTTTT. Translated, it gives CASSQGLATNEKLFF. The gene calls are TRBV5-1 and TRBJ1-4; possibly TRBD1 for D (6 bases). Germline values: CDR1 SGHRS, CDR2 YFSETQ. V was trimmed by 4 bases and J by 0 bases, leaving 10 bases between them. CDR3 size: 15 residues.

The chain combines TRBV7-9 with TRBJ1-2; D unclear. Trimming shortened V by 0 bases and J by 3 bases, and 8 bases separated the two germline ends. The CDR3 is made up of 14 amino acids. The germline V gene has CDR1 SEHNR and CDR2 FQNEAQ (reference sequence). Here the CDR3 reads CASSLAAVHYGYTF. The CDR3 DNA reads TGTGCCAGCAGCTTAGCTGCAGTACACTATGGCTACACCTTC.

This clone turned up a few times. This rearrangement joins TRBV14 to TRBJ1-1; D perhaps matches TRBD1 (6 bases). This CDR3 comprises 16 residues. V lost 5 bases and J lost 4, with 20 bases in between. CDR1 is SGHDN and CDR2 is FVKESK in the germline V gene. The CDR3 reads CASSSVGNRVGTEAFF. The CDR3 nucleotides are TGTGCCAGCAGCAGCGTTGGAAACAGGGTAGGCACTGAAGCTTTCTTT. Full variable domain (missing parts from reference TRBV14 and TRBJ1-1): EAGVTQFPSHSVIEKGQTVTLRCDPISGHDNLYWYRRVMGKEIKFLLHFVKESKQDESGMPNNRFLAERTGGTYSTLKVQPAELEDSGVYFCASSSVGNRVGTEAFFGQGTRLTVV.

This chain links TRBV6-6 with TRBJ1-2; maybe TRBD1 (5 bases). Trimming shortened V by 8 bases and J by 5 bases, and 15 bases separated the two germline ends. Germline values: CDR1 MNHNY, CDR2 SVGAGI (reference sequence). The CDR3 consists of 13 residues. The CDR3, as DNA: TGTGCCAGCTACCGCCAGGGAAGTTATGGCTACACCTTC. It specifies CASYRQGSYGYTF.

This clone was observed a single time. The rearrangement links TRBV18 to TRBJ1-1; D is perhaps TRBD1 (5 bases). Germline lookup yields CDR1 KGHSH and CDR2 LQKENI. V was trimmed by 1 base and J by 3 bases, leaving 15 bases between them. CDR3 length: 16 amino acids. The CDR3 sequence: CASSPLGPPGDTEAFF. The CDR3 region has the DNA TGTGCCAGCTCACCACTTGGGCCTCCGGGGGACACTGAAGCTTTCTTT.

The V call is TRBV7-8, the J call TRBJ2-1, with TRBD2 identical over 12 bases. Germline CDR1 reads SGHVS; CDR2 reads FQNEAQ. The CDR3 has 16 residues. Trimming at V came to 2 bases and at J to 2 bases, leaving 1 base not matched to a gene. CDR3 amino acids: CASSLLAGGPYNEQFF. The CDR3 region has the DNA TGTGCCAGCAGCTTACTAGCGGGAGGGCCCTACAATGAGCAGTTCTTC.

The rearrangement uses TRBV30 and TRBJ2-3, with TRBD2 identical over 8 bases. The CDR3 covers 15 residues. Germline values: CDR1 GTSNPN, CDR2 SVGIG (reference sequence). The V segment lost 6 bases and the J segment 3 bases; nucleotides outside the gene matches: 11. CDR3 nucleotides: TGTGCCTGTTCCCGTAGGACTAGCTCGACAGATACGCAGTATTTT. As protein: CACSRRTSSTDTQYF.

V and J are TRBV10-1 and TRBJ1-2; TRBD1 might be the D (5 bases). Trimming left V 2 bases short and J 0 bases short, with 22 bases between. This CDR3 has 19 residues. The germline V gene encodes CDR1 WNHNN and CDR2 SYGVQD (reference sequence). The CDR3: CASSEDLMDIRNSNYGYTF. DNA of the CDR3: TGCGCCAGCAGTGAGGACCTTATGGACATCCGGAACTCTAACTATGGCTACACCTTC.

This rearrangement joins TRBV19 to TRBJ2-3, with 14 bases matching TRBD2. V shed 5 bases and J 4 bases; nucleotides not matched to a gene: 11. The V gene's germline CDR1 is LNHDA and CDR2 SQIVND (reference sequence). CDR3 length equals 18 residues. CDR3 bases: TGTGCCAGTAGTGTCCGACTAGCGGGAGGGCTTCAAGCAGATACGCAGTATTTT. Translating gives CASSVRLAGGLQADTQYF.

This clone was counted a single time. The rearrangement joins TRBV7-3 to TRBJ2-5; D remains ambiguous. V was shortened by 0 bases and J by 4 bases, with 12 bases between the two germline ends. Per the germline V gene, CDR1 is SGHTA and CDR2 is FQGTGA. The CDR3 loop spans 15 amino acids. As DNA, the CDR3 is TGTGCCAGCAGCTTAACGTCTGGGCTCGGAGAGACCCAGTACTTC. It encodes CASSLTSGLGETQYF.

V gene TRBV9 combines with J gene TRBJ2-3; 7 bases match TRBD2. Trimming removed 0 bases from V and 3 bases from J; junction bases left unmatched: 10. The CDR3 is 17 residues long. Germline V gene data show CDR1 as SGDLS and CDR2 as YYNGEE. The CDR3 DNA reads TGTGCCAGCAGCGTAGGCGGATTAATGCGGGAGACAGATACGCAGTATTTT. Translated: CASSVGGLMRETDTQYF.

Only a few counts were recorded for this clone. The chain recombines TRBV30 with TRBJ1-1; D remains unclear. The CDR3 is made up of 11 amino acids. Germline assignment: CDR1 GTSNPN and CDR2 SVGIG (reference sequence). Trimming took 0 bases from V and 7 from J, leaving 6 bases between them. DNA of the CDR3: TGTGCCTGGAGTGTACAGTTTGAAGCTTTCTTT. It translates to CAWSVQFEAFF.

V is TRBV2 and J is TRBJ1-5; 8 positions match TRBD1. J was trimmed by 2 bases and V by 5 bases; bases with no gene match: 11. The V gene's germline CDR1 is SNHLY and CDR2 FYNNEI. CDR3 length: 17 residues. The CDR3 is CASSSDRVLLGNQPQHF. CDR3 coding DNA: TGTGCCAGCAGTTCGGACAGGGTTTTATTGGGCAATCAGCCCCAGCATTTT.

The chain joins TRBV5-8 to TRBJ1-1, with D tentatively TRBD1 (5 bases). V shed 2 bases and J shed 0 bases, with 8 bases lying between them. The CDR3 sequence is 14 residues long. Germline V lookup: CDR1 SGHTS, CDR2 YDEGEE. The CDR3 nucleotides are TGTGCCAGCAGCTTAACAGGTTTGAACACTGAAGCTTTCTTT. Translated: CASSLTGLNTEAFF.

This clone was detected only once. The chain combines TRBV18 with TRBJ2-7; D is unresolved. The germline gives CDR1 KGHSH, CDR2 LQKENI. The CDR3 totals 14 residues. The V and J ends lost 2 bases and 5 bases respectively, with 13 bases between them. CDR3 bases: TGTGCCAGCTCACCAGGCGGAAACGCGGACGAGCAGTACTTC. Translated: CASSPGGNADEQYF.

This rearrangement joins TRBV4-1 to TRBJ2-1, with D tentatively TRBD1 (5 bases). Trimming cost V 2 bases and J 7 bases, with 6 bases left between them. The CDR3 has 12 amino acids. Germline assignment: CDR1 MGHRA and CDR2 YSYEKL. The CDR3 DNA reads TGCGCCAGCAGCCAAACAGGAAATGAGCAGTTCTTC. This sequence encodes CASSQTGNEQFF.